These T cell receptor beta chains were read from a single sample in a study of blood T cells in healthy people across ages. Each CDR3 protein is one row after TCRdb ran MiXCR on the 5' RACE reads. The sample includes approximately 400,000 distinct CDR3 sequences, 45% to 65% of them seen just once. Material: blood. These receptor sequences come from a man aged 60-69 years in good health. CDR3s include the opening cysteine and the closing phenylalanine or tryptophan. Fields, in order: D gene, clone size, V gene, J gene, CDR3 protein, CDR3 DNA. The D gene is left open where the match is weak. Where a row states a size, it is once, few, many or the class of an expanded clone; other rows omit it.

.	few	TRBV6-2/TRBV6-3	TRBJ2-1	CASSVLSRDMGVEQFF	TGTGCCAGCAGTGTACTTTCGCGGGACATGGGGGTAGAGCAGTTCTTC
.	.	TRBV14	TRBJ1-1	CASSLPGQNTEAFF	TGTGCCAGCAGCCTCCCGGGGCAGAACACTGAAGCTTTCTTT
.	few	TRBV3-1	TRBJ2-6	CASSQWLANVLTF	TGTGCCAGCAGCCAGTGGCTGGCCAACGTCCTGACTTTC
TRBD2	few	TRBV20-1	TRBJ2-5	CSALGTSGVETQYF	TGCAGTGCTCTCGGGACTAGCGGGGTAGAGACCCAGTACTTC
TRBD2	.	TRBV10-2	TRBJ2-7	CAGSESVGGAYEQYF	TGCGCCGGCAGTGAGTCGGTGGGGGGGGCCTACGAGCAGTACTTC
.	few	TRBV7-2	TRBJ2-3	CASSLCGDTQYF	TGTGCCAGCAGCTTATGCGGAGATACGCAGTATTTT
.	.	TRBV12-3/TRBV12-4	TRBJ1-2	CASSPSGVRSGYTF	TGTGCCAGCAGCCCCTCGGGGGTCCGTTCGGGCTACACCTTC
.	.	TRBV29-1	TRBJ2-1	CSVEDLGVQTYNEQFF	TGCAGCGTTGAAGATCTGGGGGTACAAACTTACAATGAGCAGTTCTTC
.	few	TRBV7-2	TRBJ2-6	CASSLRAMGGANVLTF	TGTGCCAGCAGCTTACGAGCTATGGGTGGGGCCAACGTCCTGACTTTC
.	.	TRBV20-1	TRBJ2-3	CSAPKRHTDTQYF	TGCAGTGCTCCAAAAAGACACACAGATACGCAGTATTTT
.	many	TRBV29-1	TRBJ2-1	CSVEGGFLGASYNEQFF	TGCAGCGTTGAAGGGGGGTTTCTTGGGGCATCCTACAATGAGCAGTTCTTC
TRBD2	few	TRBV12-3/TRBV12-4	TRBJ2-3	CASRTSGGTSTDAQYF	TGTGCCAGCAGGACTAGCGGGGGAACTAGCACAGATGCGCAGTATTTT
.	.	TRBV27	TRBJ2-3	CASSLKTSTDTQYF	TGTGCCAGCAGCCTAAAGACTAGCACAGATACGCAGTATTTT
.	.	TRBV6-5	TRBJ2-3	CASSYSGTSTDTQYF	TGTGCCAGCAGTTACTCCGGGACTAGCACAGATACGCAGTATTTT
TRBD1	.	TRBV29-1	TRBJ1-1	CSVAAGGVNTEAFF	TGCAGCGTTGCGGCAGGGGGCGTGAACACTGAAGCTTTCTTT
.	.	TRBV20-1	TRBJ1-6	CSARGDLDNSPLHF	TGCAGTGCTAGAGGGGACCTCGATAATTCACCCCTCCACTTT
.	.	TRBV7-2	TRBJ2-1	CASTFGVRNEQFF	TGTGCCAGCACTTTTGGGGTGAGGAATGAGCAGTTCTTC
TRBD1	few	TRBV5-1	TRBJ1-2	CASSKGQSMGNYGYTF	TGCGCCAGCAGCAAGGGACAGTCGATGGGGAACTATGGCTACACCTTC
.	.	TRBV20-1	TRBJ2-7	CSARGRNYEQYF	TGCAGTGCTAGGGGGCGGAACTACGAGCAGTACTTC
TRBD2	.	TRBV11-2	TRBJ2-1	CASSRMTSGGLNEQFF	TGTGCCAGCAGCCGAATGACTAGCGGGGGCCTCAATGAGCAGTTCTTC
.	few	TRBV7-2	TRBJ1-2	CASSLRVGRVGYTF	TGTGCCAGCAGCTTACGTGTGGGGCGGGTTGGCTACACCTTC
TRBD2	few	TRBV20-1	TRBJ2-7	CSARGGGREQYF	TGCAGTGCTAGAGGCGGGGGTCGCGAGCAGTACTTC
.	.	TRBV2	TRBJ1-1	CASSQQGGTEAFF	TGTGCCAGCAGTCAACAGGGAGGGACTGAAGCTTTCTTT
.	.	TRBV29-1	TRBJ2-1	CSATVYNEQFF	TGCAGCGCGACAGTCTACAATGAGCAGTTCTTC
.	.	TRBV12-3/TRBV12-4	TRBJ2-7	CASSLGGGRGSYEQYF	TGTGCCAGCAGTTTAGGCGGAGGGCGCGGGTCCTACGAGCAGTACTTC
TRBD1	.	TRBV12-3/TRBV12-4	TRBJ2-2	CASSPTGKAGELFF	TGTGCCAGCAGCCCGACAGGGAAGGCCGGGGAGCTGTTTTTT
TRBD1	.	TRBV7-2	TRBJ2-4	CASSSRGQGNIQYF	TGTGCCAGCAGCTCCAGGGGGCAGGGAAACATTCAGTACTTC
TRBD1	.	TRBV6-1	TRBJ2-7	CASSDATGVASLSYEQYF	TGTGCCAGCAGCGATGCGACAGGGGTCGCCTCTCTTTCCTACGAGCAGTACTTC
.	once	TRBV7-2	TRBJ2-1	CASSVGGGNEQFF	TGTGCCAGCAGCGTAGGAGGTGGAAATGAGCAGTTCTTC
TRBD1	.	TRBV20-1	TRBJ1-2	CSARESATGSWSDTF	TGCAGTGCTAGAGAGAGTGCGACAGGGTCTTGGAGTGACACCTTC
TRBD1	.	TRBV7-3	TRBJ1-2	CASSPTGNGNYGYTF	TGTGCCAGCAGCCCGACAGGGAACGGGAACTATGGCTACACCTTC
.	.	TRBV20-1	TRBJ1-2	CSARDSGYGYTF	TGCAGTGCTAGGGACAGTGGCTATGGCTACACCTTC
.	.	TRBV12-3/TRBV12-4	TRBJ1-6	CASGQSFYNSPLHF	TGTGCCAGCGGTCAATCTTTCTATAATTCACCCCTCCACTTT
TRBD1	.	TRBV7-9	TRBJ1-2	CASSSSGGTAKTVYGYTF	TGTGCCAGCAGTTCTAGCGGCGGGACAGCAAAAACCGTCTATGGCTACACCTTC
TRBD2	.	TRBV20-1	TRBJ2-1	CSARLLAAHNEQFF	TGCAGTGCTAGGTTACTAGCGGCCCACAATGAGCAGTTCTTC
.	.	TRBV29-1	TRBJ2-1	CSLVGEETQFF	TGCAGCCTCGTCGGGGAAGAGACCCAGTTCTTC
.	.	TRBV12-3/TRBV12-4	TRBJ1-2	CASTNERVDYGYTF	TGTGCCAGCACCAACGAACGGGTAGACTATGGCTACACCTTC
.	.	TRBV4-3	TRBJ2-4	CASSQGDEKYF	TGCGCCAGCAGCCAAGGCGACGAGAAGTACTTC